The 5 T cell receptor beta chains given below trace back to one sample, sequenced in a study of CD8 T cells in Susac syndrome. The authors reverse transcribed roughly 0.5 to 1 ug RNA with random hexamers. In TCRdb, the immunoSEQ multiplex PCR reads were re-called with MiXCR into one record per CDR3 protein. The sample has 100,000 to 150,000 distinct CDR3 sequences, 95% to 96% seen once. Sequencing was performed on CD4+ T cells from PBMCs. These receptors were taken from a human donor with Susac syndrome.

This chain joins TRBV20-1 and TRBJ2-1, with 10 bases identical to TRBD2. CDR3 length: 15 residues. CDR1 DFQATT and CDR2 SNEGSKA come from the germline V gene (reference sequence). Germline trimming cut 5 bases from V and 6 bases from J; bases unmatched to any gene: 10. The CDR3 here is CSAYYTAGGPNEQFF. The CDR3 DNA is TGCAGTGCTTACTATACAGCGGGAGGGCCCAATGAGCAGTTCTTC.

V is TRBV29-1 and J is TRBJ2-7, with 7 bases identical to TRBD1. Germline CDR1 is SQVTM and CDR2 is ANQGSEA. The V segment lost 4 bases and the J segment 0 bases; nucleotides outside the gene matches: 6. This CDR3 spans 14 amino acids. CDR3 residues: CSVAGQVSSYEQYF. The CDR3 DNA sequence: TGCAGCGTTGCTGGACAGGTGAGCTCCTACGAGCAGTACTTC.

The chain links TRBV7-9 to TRBJ2-1; TRBD1 matches at 10 bases. After removal of 5 bases from V and 6 bases from J, the junction contained 16 bases not matched to a gene. The CDR3 is 18 amino acids. Germline V gene data show CDR1 as SEHNR and CDR2 as FQNEAQ (reference sequence). The chain's CDR3 is CASSPPSGGTGAFNEQFF. CDR3 bases: TGTGCCAGCAGCCCCCCCTCTGGAGGGACAGGGGCATTCAATGAGCAGTTCTTC.

This clonotype occurred once. The chain carries TRBV20-1 and TRBJ2-4; D unclear. CDR1 and CDR2 (germline): DFQATT, SNEGSKA (reference sequence). The CDR3 covers 16 residues. Trimming left V 0 bases short and J 0 bases short, with 12 bases between. CDR3 protein: CSARDSRTLAKNIQYF. The CDR3 DNA is TGCAGTGCTAGAGATTCCCGGACCTTAGCCAAAAACATTCAGTACTTC.

The rearrangement uses TRBV7-3 and TRBJ2-2; D is ambiguous. Germline-derived CDR1 and CDR2 are SGHTA and FQGTGA. Trimming shortened V by 5 bases and J by 2 bases, and 12 bases separated the two germline ends. The CDR3 sequence is 15 residues long. CDR3 residues: CASSPRAVNTGELFF. The CDR3 DNA is TGTGCCAGCAGCCCCCGGGCAGTAAACACCGGGGAGCTGTTTTTT.